The clone carrying this T cell receptor (beta chain) was picked up a small number of times. What it binds is not known. The repertoire came from unfractionated whole blood and reflected all unsorted peripheral T cells. These data come from a study of HIV-infected patients and healthy controls. The study's findings and limits: MAIT alpha-chain CDR3s were frequent in healthy controls, depleted in HIV+. HIV-infected patients and controls differed significantly in mean usage of eight alpha and eight beta V genes.

V was cut by 6 bases and J by 3 bases, with 15 bases left in between. The CDR3 has 14 residues. Germline values: CDR1 DFQATT, CDR2 SNEGSKA (reference sequence). Alpha and beta constant-region primers primed reverse transcription of around 500 ng RNA. Alpha and beta chain libraries were made separately by chain-specific third strand synthesis with multiplexing indices. Each cDNA molecule was barcoded, and a single primer pair amplified each chain. Second strand synthesis was primed from the SP2 site. TCRdb ran MiXCR on the 5' RACE reads and lists one entry per CDR3 protein. The table lists some 7,800 distinct CDR3 sequences, roughly 6.1% of them singletons.

This sample comprised blood, obtained before antiretroviral therapy. The chain carries TRBV20-1 and TRBJ2-1; tentative D call: TRBD1 (5 bases). The TCR comes from an adult with HIV infection. In nucleotides, the CDR3 is TGCAGTGCGGTCGCCGCGACAGTCTACAATGAGCAGTTCTTC. It translates to CSAVAATVYNEQFF.